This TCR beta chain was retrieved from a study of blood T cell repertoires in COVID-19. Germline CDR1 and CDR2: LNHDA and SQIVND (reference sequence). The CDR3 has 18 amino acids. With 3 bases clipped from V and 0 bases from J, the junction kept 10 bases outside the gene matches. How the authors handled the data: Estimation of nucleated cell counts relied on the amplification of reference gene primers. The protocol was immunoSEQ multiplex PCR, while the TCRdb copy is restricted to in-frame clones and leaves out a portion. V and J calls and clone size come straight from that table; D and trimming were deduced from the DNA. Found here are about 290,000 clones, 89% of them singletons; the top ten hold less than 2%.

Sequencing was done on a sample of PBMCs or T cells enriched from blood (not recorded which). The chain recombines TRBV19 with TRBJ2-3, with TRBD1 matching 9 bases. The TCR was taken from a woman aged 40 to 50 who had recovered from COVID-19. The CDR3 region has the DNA TGTGCCAGTAGTATTGAAGGGGACAGGGCCTTAAGCACAGATACGCAGTATTTT. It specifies CASSIEGDRALSTDTQYF.